Listed below are T cell receptor beta chains from one sample, sequenced in a study of blood T cells in healthy people across ages. TCRdb re-called the 5' RACE reads through MiXCR, storing one row per CDR3 protein. The profile covers about 750,000 distinct CDR3 sequences, with about 53% appearing a single time and around 40% taken by the ten largest. The sequenced material came from blood. All receptors come from a man older than 75 in good health. Each CDR3 is given with its conserved first and last residue.

v_call cdr3_length cdr3_aa
TRBV21-1 16 CASSKGGDAGANVLTF
TRBV24-1 14 CATSVSGATDTQYF
TRBV20-1 14 CSALKTGQLYEQYF
TRBV12-3/TRBV12-4 15 CASTQYTDRRETQYF
TRBV6-6 17 CASSYSTSGSFTYEQYF
TRBV6-5 18 CAGSSTDLRKMSPDTQYF
TRBV29-1 13 CSVWTASYNEQFF
TRBV29-1 14 CSAHRGGNQETQYF
TRBV9 12 CASSVVQPNQFF
TRBV29-1 13 CSVAGTQAGTQFF
TRBV3-1 16 CASMTHVASGNNEQFF
TRBV28 11 CASMDSYEQYF
TRBV2 12 CASGESNEKLFF
TRBV20-1 13 CSAHDRLGNEQFF
TRBV7-6 14 CASSPASGYAKQYF
TRBV9 16 CASSPRLAGVNNEQFF
TRBV5-1 13 CASDSGSGRDAYF
TRBV2 17 CASKRLAGGRGTDTQYF
TRBV29-1 12 CSVVTGEGGYTF
TRBV25-1 13 CASSEPVNTEAFF
TRBV6-5 16 CASSYSRQGGQETQYF
TRBV2 17 CASSGGLAGGYTGELFF
TRBV7-2 14 CACRQPGGARGYTF
TRBV7-6 17 CASSPRGAGSGGNEQYF
TRBV27 13 CASSQARNGEQYF
TRBV11-2 19 CASSLGQRSTLAHTDTQYF
TRBV7-6 15 CASSYTRGRDNEQFF
TRBV20-1 15 CSATNLAETNNEQFF
TRBV4-2 15 CASSQEGGRDYGYTF
TRBV20-1 15 CSTSSPSSPQSTQYF
TRBV12-3/TRBV12-4 15 CASSPGQAFQETQYF
TRBV6-6 14 CAIGSGRPDNEQFF
TRBV28 14 CASRFRRTVYEQYF
TRBV25-1 17 CASSPRGRGVLDYEQYF
TRBV20-1 12 CSASSLGRYAYF
TRBV4-1 15 CASSQGMGPSYEQYF
TRBV29-1 11 CSVLRVYEQFF
TRBV25-1 15 CASSEGTGGGQPQHF
TRBV2 12 CASSEGPRPQYF
TRBV5-1 15 CASSLTGLAGDEQYF
TRBV14 15 CASSQEVGRGETQYF
TRBV29-1 16 CSARGGQGGYDYEQYF
TRBV21-1 14 CASNSPGQDYGYTF
TRBV25-1 15 CASRTGTGLYYEQYF
TRBV28 18 CASSWSGFSGIYSYEQYF